The present T cell receptor (beta chain) was sequenced within a study of technical replicates of blood from a few donors. Profiled with immunoSEQ multiplex PCR; TCRdb holds only in-frame clones, not every one. Of over 10,000 clones listed, about 95% are singletons. CDR1 and CDR2 (germline): SGHRS, YFSETQ. The CDR3 extends over 18 amino acids. The trim removed 2 bases at V and 6 bases at J, leaving 11 bases unmatched. This sequence originates from a human donor in good health. The chain employs TRBV5-1 and TRBJ2-5; TRBD2 matches at 15 bases. Input material: PBMCs. The CDR3 reads CASSLFGLAGGPLKTQYF. The CDR3 DNA reads as TGCGCCAGCAGCTTATTTGGACTAGCGGGAGGGCCGTTGAAGACCCAGTACTTC.